The TCR beta chain described here comes from a study of T cells after yellow fever vaccination. Germline CDR1 reads SGHTA; CDR2 reads FQGTGA. The trim removed 5 bases at V and 0 bases at J, leaving 11 bases unmatched. The CDR3 contains 17 residues. TCRdb re-analysed the 5' RACE reads in MiXCR, keeping a single row per CDR3 protein. The data hold some 340,000 distinct CDR3 sequences, with about 10% observed a single time. This clonotype has just a few counts. Sequenced here: CD4+ T cells sorted from PBMCs, sampled 45 days after the yellow fever booster vaccination. The sequence was collected from a man between 18 and 35 years old who received the YFV17D yellow fever vaccine. J is TRBJ2-3 and V is TRBV7-3, with 7 bases lining up with TRBD2. The CDR3 DNA is TGTGCCAGCAGCCGCCTGGGGGGGAGTTCTAGCACAGATACGCAGTATTTT. The encoded protein is CASSRLGGSSSTDTQYF.